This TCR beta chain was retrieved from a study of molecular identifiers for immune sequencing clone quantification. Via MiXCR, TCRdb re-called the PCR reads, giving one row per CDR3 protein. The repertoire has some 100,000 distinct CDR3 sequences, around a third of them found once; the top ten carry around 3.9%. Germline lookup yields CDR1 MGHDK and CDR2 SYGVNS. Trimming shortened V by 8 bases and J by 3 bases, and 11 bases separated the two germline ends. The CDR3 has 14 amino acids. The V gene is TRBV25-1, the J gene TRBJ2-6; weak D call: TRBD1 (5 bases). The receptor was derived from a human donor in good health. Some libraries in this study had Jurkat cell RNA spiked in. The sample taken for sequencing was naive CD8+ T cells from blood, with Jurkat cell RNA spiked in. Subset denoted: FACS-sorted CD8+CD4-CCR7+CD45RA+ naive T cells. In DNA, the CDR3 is TGTGCCAGCCAAGGGGTAGATGGGGCCAACGTCCTGACTTTC. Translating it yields CASQGVDGANVLTF.